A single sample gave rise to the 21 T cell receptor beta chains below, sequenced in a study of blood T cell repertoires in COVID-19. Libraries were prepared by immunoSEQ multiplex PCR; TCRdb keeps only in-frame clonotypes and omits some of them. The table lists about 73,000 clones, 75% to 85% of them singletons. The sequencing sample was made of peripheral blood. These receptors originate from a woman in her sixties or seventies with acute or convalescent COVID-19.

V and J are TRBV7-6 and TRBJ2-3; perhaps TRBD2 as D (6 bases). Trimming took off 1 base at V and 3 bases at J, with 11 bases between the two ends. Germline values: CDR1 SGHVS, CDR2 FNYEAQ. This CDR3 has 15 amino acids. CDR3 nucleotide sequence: TGTGCCAGCAGCTTAGGTGGGGGGAGAACAGATACGCAGTATTTT. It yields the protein CASSLGGGRTDTQYF. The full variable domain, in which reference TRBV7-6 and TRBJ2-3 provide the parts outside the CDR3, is GAGVSQSPRYKVTKRGQDVALRCDPISGHVSLYWYRQALGQGPEFLTYFNYEAQQDKSGLPNDRFSAERPEGSISTLTIQRTEQRDSAMYRCASSLGGGRTDTQYFGPGTRLTVL.

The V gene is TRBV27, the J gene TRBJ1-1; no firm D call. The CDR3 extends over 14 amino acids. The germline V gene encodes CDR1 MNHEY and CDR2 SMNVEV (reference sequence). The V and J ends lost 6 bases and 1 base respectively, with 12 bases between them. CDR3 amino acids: CASSLAATNTEAFF. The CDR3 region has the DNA TGTGCCAGCAGCCTGGCGGCGACGAACACTGAAGCTTTCTTT.

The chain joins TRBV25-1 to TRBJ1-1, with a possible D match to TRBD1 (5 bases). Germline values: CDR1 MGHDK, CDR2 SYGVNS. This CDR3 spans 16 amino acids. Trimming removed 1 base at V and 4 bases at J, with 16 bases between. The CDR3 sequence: CASSEWKASGVTEAFF. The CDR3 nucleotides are TGTGCCAGCAGTGAATGGAAAGCGTCGGGGGTCACTGAAGCTTTCTTT.

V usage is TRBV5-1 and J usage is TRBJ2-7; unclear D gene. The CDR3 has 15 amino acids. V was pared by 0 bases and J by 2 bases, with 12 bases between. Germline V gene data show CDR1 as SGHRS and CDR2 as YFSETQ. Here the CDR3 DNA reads TGCGCCAGCAGCTTGGAGGTCGGCGGCCCCTACGAGCAGTACTTC. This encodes CASSLEVGGPYEQYF.

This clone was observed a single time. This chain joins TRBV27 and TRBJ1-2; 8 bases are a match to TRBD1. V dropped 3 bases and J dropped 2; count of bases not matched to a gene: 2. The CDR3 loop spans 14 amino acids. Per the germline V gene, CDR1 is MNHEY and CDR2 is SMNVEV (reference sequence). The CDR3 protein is CASSLRQGNYGYTF. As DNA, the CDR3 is TGTGCCAGCAGTTTGAGACAGGGGAACTATGGCTACACCTTC.

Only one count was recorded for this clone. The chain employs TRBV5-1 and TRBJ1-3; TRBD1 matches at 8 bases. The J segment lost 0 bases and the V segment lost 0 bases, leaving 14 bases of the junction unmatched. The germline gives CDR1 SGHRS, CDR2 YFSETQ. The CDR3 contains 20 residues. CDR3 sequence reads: CASSLEGPGGKFNSGNTIYF. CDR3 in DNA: TGCGCCAGCAGCTTGGAAGGGCCAGGGGGCAAGTTCAACTCTGGAAACACCATATATTTT.

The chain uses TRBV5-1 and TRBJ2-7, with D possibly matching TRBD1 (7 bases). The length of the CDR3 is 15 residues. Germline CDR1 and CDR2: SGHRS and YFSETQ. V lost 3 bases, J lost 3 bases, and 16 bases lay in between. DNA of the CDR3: TGCGCCAGCAGCTACGGGACCCAGGGGGGCTACGAGCAGTACTTC. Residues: CASSYGTQGGYEQYF.

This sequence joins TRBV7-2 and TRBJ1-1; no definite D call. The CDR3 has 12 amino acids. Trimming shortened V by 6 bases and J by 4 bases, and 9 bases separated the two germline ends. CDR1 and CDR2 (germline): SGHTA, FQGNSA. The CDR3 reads CASRLGSTEAFF. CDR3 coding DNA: TGTGCCAGCAGACTGGGGAGCACTGAAGCTTTCTTT.

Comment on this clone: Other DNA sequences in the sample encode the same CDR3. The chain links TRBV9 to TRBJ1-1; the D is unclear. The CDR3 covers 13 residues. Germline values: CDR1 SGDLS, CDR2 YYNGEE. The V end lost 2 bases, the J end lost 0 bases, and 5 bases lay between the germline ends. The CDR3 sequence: CASSVSVNTEAFF. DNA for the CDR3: TGTGCCAGCAGCGTGTCAGTGAACACTGAAGCTTTCTTT.

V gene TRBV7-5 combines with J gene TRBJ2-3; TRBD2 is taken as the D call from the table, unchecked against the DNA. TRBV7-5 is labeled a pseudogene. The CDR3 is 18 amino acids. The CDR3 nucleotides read TGTGCCAGAAGCTCGATAAGACTAGCGGGGGGGCAAGCAGATACGCAGTATTTT. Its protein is CARSSIRLAGGQADTQYF.

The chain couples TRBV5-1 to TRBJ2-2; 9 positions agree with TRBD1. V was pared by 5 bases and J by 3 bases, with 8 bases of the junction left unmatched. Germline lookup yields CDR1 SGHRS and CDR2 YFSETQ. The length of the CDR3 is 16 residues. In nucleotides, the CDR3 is TGCGCCAGCAGTCCGATGACAGGGGGTGACACCGGGGAGCTGTTTTTT. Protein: CASSPMTGGDTGELFF.

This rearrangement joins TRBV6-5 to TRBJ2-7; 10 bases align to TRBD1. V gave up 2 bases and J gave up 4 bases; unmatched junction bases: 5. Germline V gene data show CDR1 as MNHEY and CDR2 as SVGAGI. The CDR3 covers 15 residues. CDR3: CASSYQDRGWYEQYF. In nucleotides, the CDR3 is TGTGCCAGCAGTTACCAGGACAGGGGGTGGTACGAGCAGTACTTC.

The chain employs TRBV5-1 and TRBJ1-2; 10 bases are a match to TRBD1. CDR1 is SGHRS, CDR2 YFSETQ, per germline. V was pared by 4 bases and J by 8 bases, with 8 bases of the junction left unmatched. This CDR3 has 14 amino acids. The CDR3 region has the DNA TGCGCCAGCAGCCAAGGGACAGGGGTGGGCGGCTACACCTTC. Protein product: CASSQGTGVGGYTF. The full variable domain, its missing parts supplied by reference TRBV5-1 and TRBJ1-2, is KAGVTQTPRYLIKTRGQQVTLSCSPISGHRSVSWYQQTPGQGLQFLFEYFSETQRNKGNFPGRFSGRQFSNSRSEMNVSTLELGDSALYLCASSQGTGVGGYTFGSGTRLTVV.

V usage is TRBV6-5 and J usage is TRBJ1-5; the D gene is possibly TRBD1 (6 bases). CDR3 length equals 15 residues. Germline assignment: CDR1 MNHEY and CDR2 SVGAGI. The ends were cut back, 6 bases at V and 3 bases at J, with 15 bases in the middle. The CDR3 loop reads CASSVGGTNNQPQHF. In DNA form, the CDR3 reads TGTGCCAGCAGCGTAGGTGGGACAAACAATCAGCCCCAGCATTTT.

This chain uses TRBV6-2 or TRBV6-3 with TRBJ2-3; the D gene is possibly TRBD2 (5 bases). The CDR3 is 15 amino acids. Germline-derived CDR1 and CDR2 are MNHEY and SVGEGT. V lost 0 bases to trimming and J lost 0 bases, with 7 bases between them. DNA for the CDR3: TGTGCCAGCAGTTACTCGGGCGGGAGCACAGATACGCAGTATTTT. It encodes CASSYSGGSTDTQYF.

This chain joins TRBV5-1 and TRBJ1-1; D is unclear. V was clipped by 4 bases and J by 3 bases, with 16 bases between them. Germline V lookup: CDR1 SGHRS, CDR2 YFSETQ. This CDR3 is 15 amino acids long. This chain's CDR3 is CASSPQSFADTEAFF. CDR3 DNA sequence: TGCGCCAGCAGCCCCCAGTCGTTTGCGGACACTGAAGCTTTCTTT.

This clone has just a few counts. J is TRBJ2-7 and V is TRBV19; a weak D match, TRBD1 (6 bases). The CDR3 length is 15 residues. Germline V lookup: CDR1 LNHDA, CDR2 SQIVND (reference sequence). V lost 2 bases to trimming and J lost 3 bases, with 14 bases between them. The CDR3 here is CASSIKGGRDYEQYF. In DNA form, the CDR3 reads TGTGCCAGTAGTATAAAAGGGGGACGGGACTACGAGCAGTACTTC.

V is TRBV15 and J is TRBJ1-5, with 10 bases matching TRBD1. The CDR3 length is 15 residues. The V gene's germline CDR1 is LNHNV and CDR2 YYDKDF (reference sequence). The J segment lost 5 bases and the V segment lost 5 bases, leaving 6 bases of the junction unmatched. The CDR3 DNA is TGTGCCACCAGCCCGACAGGGGGCGGATATCAGCCCCAGCATTTT. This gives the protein CATSPTGGGYQPQHF.

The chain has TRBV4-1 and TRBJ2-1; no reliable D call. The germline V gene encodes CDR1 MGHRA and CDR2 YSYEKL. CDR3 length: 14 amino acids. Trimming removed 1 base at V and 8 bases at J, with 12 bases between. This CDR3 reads CASSQASRPHEQFF. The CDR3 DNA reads TGCGCCAGCAGCCAAGCTTCCCGTCCCCATGAGCAGTTCTTC.

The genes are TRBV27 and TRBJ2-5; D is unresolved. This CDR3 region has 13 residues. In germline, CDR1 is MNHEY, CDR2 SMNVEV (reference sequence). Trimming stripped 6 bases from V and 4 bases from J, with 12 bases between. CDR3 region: CASSGSPGETQYF. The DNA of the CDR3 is TGTGCCAGCAGCGGATCTCCGGGAGAGACCCAGTACTTC.

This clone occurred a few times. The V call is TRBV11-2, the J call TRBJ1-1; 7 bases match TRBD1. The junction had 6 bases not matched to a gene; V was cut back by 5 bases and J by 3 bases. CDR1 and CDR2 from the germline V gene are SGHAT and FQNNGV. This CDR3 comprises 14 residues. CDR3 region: CASSLYRGDTEAFF. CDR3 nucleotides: TGTGCCAGCAGCCTATACAGGGGTGACACTGAAGCTTTCTTT. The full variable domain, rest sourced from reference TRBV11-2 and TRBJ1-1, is EAGVAQSPRYKIIEKRQSVAFWCNPISGHATLYWYQQILGQGPKLLIQFQNNGVVDDSQLPKDRFSAERLKGVDSTLKIQPAKLEDSAVYLCASSLYRGDTEAFFGQGTRLTVV.